Below are 4 T cell receptor beta chains sequenced from a single sample in a study of T cells in localized non-small cell lung cancer. Method: immunoSEQ multiplex PCR; TCRdb's copy keeps in-frame clones and lacks some. The table has 17,000 or so clones, around 83% seen once; the top ten hold roughly 36%. Source: peripheral blood, taken before any cancer treatment. The receptors here all came from a male donor aged 60 or over with stage III lung adenocarcinoma.

The CDR3 DNA follows: TGTGCCAGCAGTCCGGGGGGCAGGGATAGTGGCTACACCTTC. Translated, it gives CASSPGGRDSGYTF. The genes are TRBV27 and TRBJ1-2; D might be TRBD1 (6 bases). The CDR3 is made up of 14 amino acids. Trimming shortened V by 5 bases and J by 7 bases, and 17 bases separated the two germline ends. Germline CDR1 is MNHEY and CDR2 is SMNVEV (reference sequence).

The chain is built from TRBV14 and TRBJ1-1; D is perhaps TRBD1 (6 bases). CDR1 is SGHDN and CDR2 is FVKESK in the germline V gene. The CDR3 totals 13 residues. V shed 4 bases and J shed 4 bases, with 10 bases lying between them. CDR3 protein: CASSPAGATEAFF. CDR3 bases: TGTGCCAGCAGCCCAGCAGGGGCCACTGAAGCTTTCTTT.

The table lists this clone with a few counts. The CDR3 DNA follows: TGTGCCAGCAGCTTGGAGACGAATCTCTCTGGAAACACCATATATTTT. This encodes CASSLETNLSGNTIYF. This chain uses TRBV5-5 with TRBJ1-3; D remains ambiguous. Germline CDR1 SGHKS, CDR2 YYEKEE (reference sequence). Trimming stripped 0 bases from V and 0 bases from J, with 10 bases between. The CDR3 extends over 16 amino acids.

J is TRBJ1-1 and V is TRBV10-2; a weak D match, TRBD1 (6 bases). CDR1 WSHSY and CDR2 SAAADI come from the germline V gene. Deletions cut 5 bases from V and 2 bases from J, with 9 bases between. The CDR3 loop spans 13 amino acids. The CDR3: CASSRQANTEAFF. DNA for the CDR3: TGCGCCAGCAGTCGACAGGCCAACACTGAAGCTTTCTTT.